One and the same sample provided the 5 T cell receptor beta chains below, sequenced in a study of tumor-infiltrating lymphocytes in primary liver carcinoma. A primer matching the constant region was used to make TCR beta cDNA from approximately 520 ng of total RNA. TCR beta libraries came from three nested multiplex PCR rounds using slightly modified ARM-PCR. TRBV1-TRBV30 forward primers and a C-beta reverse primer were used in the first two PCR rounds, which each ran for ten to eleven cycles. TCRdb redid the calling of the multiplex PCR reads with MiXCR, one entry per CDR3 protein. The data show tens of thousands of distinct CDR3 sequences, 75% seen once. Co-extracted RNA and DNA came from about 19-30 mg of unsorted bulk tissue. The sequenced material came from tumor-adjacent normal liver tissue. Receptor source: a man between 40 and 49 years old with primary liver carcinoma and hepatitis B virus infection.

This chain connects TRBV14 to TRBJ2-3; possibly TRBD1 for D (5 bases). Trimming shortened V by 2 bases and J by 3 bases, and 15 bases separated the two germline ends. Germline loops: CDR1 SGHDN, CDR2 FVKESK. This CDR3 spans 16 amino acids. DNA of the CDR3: TGTGCCAGCAGCCAACGACAGTGGAGAGTGACAGATACGCAGTATTTT. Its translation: CASSQRQWRVTDTQYF.

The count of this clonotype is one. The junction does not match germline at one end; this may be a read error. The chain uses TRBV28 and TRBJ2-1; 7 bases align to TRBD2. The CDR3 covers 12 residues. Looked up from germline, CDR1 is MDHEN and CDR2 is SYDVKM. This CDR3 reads CASRTSDNELFF. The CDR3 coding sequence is TGTGCCAGCAGAACTAGCGACAATGAGCTGTTCTTC.

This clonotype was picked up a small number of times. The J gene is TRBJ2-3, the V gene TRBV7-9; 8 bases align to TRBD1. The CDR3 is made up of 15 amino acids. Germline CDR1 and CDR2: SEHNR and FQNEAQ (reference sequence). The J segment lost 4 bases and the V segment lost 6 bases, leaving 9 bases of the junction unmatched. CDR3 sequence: CASSRRGQDADTQYF. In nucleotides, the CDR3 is TGTGCCAGCAGTAGGAGGGGACAGGACGCAGATACGCAGTATTTT. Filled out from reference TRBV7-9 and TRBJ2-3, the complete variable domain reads DTGVSQNPRHKITKRGQNVTFRCDPISEHNRLYWYRQTLGQGPEFLTYFQNEAQLEKSRLLSDRFSAERPKGSFSTLEIQRTEQGDSAMYLCASSRRGQDADTQYFGPGTRLTVL.

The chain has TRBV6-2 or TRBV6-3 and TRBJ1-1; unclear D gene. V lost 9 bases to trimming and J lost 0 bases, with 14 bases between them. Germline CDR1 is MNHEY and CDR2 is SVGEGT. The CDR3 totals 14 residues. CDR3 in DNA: TGTGCCAGTCAGCGAGGCGTGATGAACACTGAAGCTTTCTTT. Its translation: CASQRGVMNTEAFF.

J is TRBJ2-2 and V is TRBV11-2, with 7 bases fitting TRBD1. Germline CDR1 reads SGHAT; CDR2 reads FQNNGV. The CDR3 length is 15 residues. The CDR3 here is CANGLRDRNTGELFF. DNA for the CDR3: TGTGCTAACGGTTTAAGGGACAGGAACACCGGGGAGCTGTTTTTT.